These 14 T cell receptor beta chains originate from one sample sequenced in a study of T cells in Graves' hyperthyroidism and ophthalmopathy. Amplification targeted TCR beta CDR3 regions from RNA transcripts. HTBI primers drove first-round RT-PCR of the TCR CDR3. TCRdb recomputed calls from the multiplex PCR reads with MiXCR, one row per CDR3 protein. The data hold nearly 600,000 distinct CDR3 sequences, with roughly 13% observed a single time. Sequenced: blood. These receptors all stem from a woman in her 30s with Graves' hyperthyroidism that later progressed to Graves' ophthalmopathy.

This clonotype was detected ten times or more. The chain joins TRBV11-3 to TRBJ1-1; D gene ambiguous. Per germline, CDR1 SGHNT and CDR2 YENEEA. The V gene lost 7 bases and the J gene lost 3 bases, with 18 bases spanning the gap. The CDR3 runs 15 residues. CDR3: CASTLSRWSDTEAFF. As DNA, the CDR3 is TGTGCCAGCACCCTCAGTAGGTGGTCTGACACTGAAGCTTTCTTT.

The table lists this clonotype with a few counts. The chain carries TRBV20-1 and TRBJ2-1; 10 bases fit TRBD2. The ends lost 6 bases at V and 6 bases at J; junction bases unmatched: 11. Germline loops: CDR1 DFQATT, CDR2 SNEGSKA (reference sequence). There are 15 residues in the CDR3. CDR3 DNA sequence: TGCAGTGCCATACCATCTAGCGGGAGTCCCAATGAGCAGTTCTTC. This gives the protein CSAIPSSGSPNEQFF.

Concerning this clonotype itself: A much more abundant neighbour one base away suggests this may be a read error. The chain carries TRBV24-1 and TRBJ1-1, with a weak D call TRBD1 (5 bases). The CDR3 length is 12 residues. V was trimmed by 8 bases and J by 1 base, leaving 7 bases between them. The germline V gene encodes CDR1 KGHDR and CDR2 SFDVKD. This chain's CDR3 is CATTGQNTEAFF. The CDR3 nucleotides are TGTGCCACCACCGGACAGAACACTGAAGCTTTCTTT.

The chain employs TRBV9 and TRBJ2-6; the D is unclear. Per the germline V gene, CDR1 is SGDLS and CDR2 is YYNGEE. The CDR3 consists of 17 residues. Trimming shortened V by 1 base and J by 0 bases, and 11 bases separated the two germline ends. The CDR3 nucleotides read TGTGCCAGCAGCGTACAGTATATCAGCTCTGGGGCCAACGTCCTGACTTTC. This sequence encodes CASSVQYISSGANVLTF.

A note on this clonotype: A much larger clonotype is one base distant, so this may be a read error. V and J are TRBV2 and TRBJ1-4; TRBD1 matches at 8 bases. The CDR3 is made up of 13 amino acids. CDR1 SNHLY and CDR2 FYNNEI come from the germline V gene. CDR3 nucleotides: TGTGCCAGCAGGGACAGGGCGGGTGAAAAACTGCTTTTT. Translating it yields CASRDRAGEKLLF.

The chain uses TRBV28 and TRBJ2-7, with 9 positions matching TRBD1. V was pared by 5 bases and J by 3 bases, with 11 bases of the junction left unmatched. Germline CDR1 is MDHEN and CDR2 is SYDVKM. The CDR3 spans 16 residues. The CDR3 coding sequence is TGTGCCAGCAGTACGGGGCCGGGACAGGGCTTCTACGAGCAGTACTTC. This gives the protein CASSTGPGQGFYEQYF.

This clonotype was recorded at least ten times. The rearrangement uses TRBV6-1 and TRBJ1-5, with TRBD1 identical over 9 bases. The CDR3 consists of 16 residues. CDR1 and CDR2 (germline): MNHNS, SASEGT. V shed 6 bases and J 5 bases; nucleotides not matched to a gene: 11. This chain's CDR3 is CASRLLPGQGDQPQHF. The DNA for the CDR3 is TGTGCCAGCAGACTTCTTCCGGGACAGGGCGATCAGCCCCAGCATTTT.

This clonotype occurred a few times. This sequence joins TRBV7-9 and TRBJ2-4, with TRBD2 as a possible D gene (6 bases). Trimming shortened V by 5 bases and J by 10 bases, and 15 bases separated the two germline ends. The CDR3 extends over 13 amino acids. Germline V gene sequence: CDR1 SEHNR, CDR2 FQNEAQ (reference sequence). The CDR3 bases are TGTGCCAGCAGCAACCGGGACTCCCTTATTCAGTACTTC. Translated, it gives CASSNRDSLIQYF.

This chain joins TRBV6-2 or TRBV6-3 and TRBJ1-2, with TRBD1 identical over 9 bases. The CDR3 has 14 amino acids. Germline V gene lookup returns CDR1 MNHEY and CDR2 SVGEGT. V was clipped by 7 bases and J by 4 bases; unmatched bases: 7. CDR3 in DNA: TGTGCCAGCATTTTCGGACAGGGGTCCTATGGCTACACCTTC. It encodes CASIFGQGSYGYTF.

In this sample, this clonotype turned up many times. The J gene is TRBJ2-7, the V gene TRBV6-2 or TRBV6-3; D call uncertain. Germline V gene data show CDR1 as MNHEY and CDR2 as SVGEGT. The CDR3 runs to 11 residues. Trimming removed 6 bases from V and 6 bases from J, with 9 bases in between. CDR3 nucleotide sequence: TGTGCCAGCAGCGACTTTGGCGAGCAGTACTTC. Translated, it gives CASSDFGEQYF.

This clonotype was observed a few times. This chain connects TRBV10-3 to TRBJ2-3; D is ambiguous. With 0 bases removed from V and 5 bases from J, the gap between germline ends came to 6 bases. The CDR3 length is 13 residues. Germline CDR1 ENHRY, CDR2 SYGVKD. The CDR3 here is CAISESAQDTQYF. In nucleotides, the CDR3 is TGTGCCATCAGTGAGTCCGCCCAAGATACGCAGTATTTT.

The chain uses TRBV9 and TRBJ2-1, with D unresolved. The CDR3 contains 12 residues. Germline V gives CDR1 SGDLS, CDR2 YYNGEE. The ends were cut back, 2 bases at V and 7 bases at J, with 7 bases in the middle. The CDR3 spells CASSVGRNEQFF. The CDR3, as DNA: TGTGCCAGCAGCGTTGGGCGAAATGAGCAGTTCTTC.

The table lists this clonotype with a few counts. The chain has TRBV7-8 and TRBJ2-3, with 14 bases identical to TRBD2. Germline V gene sequence: CDR1 SGHVS, CDR2 FQNEAQ. CDR3 length: 16 amino acids. The V gene end was trimmed by 4 bases and the J gene end by 6 bases; junction bases not matched to a gene: 6. CDR3 nucleotide sequence: TGTGCCAGCAGCTCCGGACTAGCGGGAGGTAGCGATACGCAGTATTTT. It codes for CASSSGLAGGSDTQYF.

This clonotype appeared a few times. This chain links TRBV27 with TRBJ1-4; tentative D call: TRBD1 (6 bases). The germline V gene encodes CDR1 MNHEY and CDR2 SMNVEV (reference sequence). The CDR3 is 14 amino acids. The V and J ends lost 5 bases and 7 bases respectively, with 14 bases between them. The CDR3 here is CASSITGSGEKLFF. The CDR3 DNA sequence: TGTGCCAGCAGTATAACAGGGTCGGGTGAAAAACTGTTTTTT.